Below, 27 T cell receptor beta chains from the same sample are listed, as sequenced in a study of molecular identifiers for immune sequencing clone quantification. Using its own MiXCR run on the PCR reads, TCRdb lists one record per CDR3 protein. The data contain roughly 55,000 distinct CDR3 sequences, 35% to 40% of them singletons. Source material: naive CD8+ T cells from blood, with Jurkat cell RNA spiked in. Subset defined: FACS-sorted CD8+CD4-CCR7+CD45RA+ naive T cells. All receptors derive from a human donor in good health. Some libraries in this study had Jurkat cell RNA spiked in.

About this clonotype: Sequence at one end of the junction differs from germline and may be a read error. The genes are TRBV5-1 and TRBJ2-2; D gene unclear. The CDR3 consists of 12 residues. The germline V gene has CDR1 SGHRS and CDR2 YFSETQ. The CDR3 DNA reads TGCGCCAGCACCTTGAACACCGGGGAGCTGTTTTTT. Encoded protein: CASTLNTGELFF.

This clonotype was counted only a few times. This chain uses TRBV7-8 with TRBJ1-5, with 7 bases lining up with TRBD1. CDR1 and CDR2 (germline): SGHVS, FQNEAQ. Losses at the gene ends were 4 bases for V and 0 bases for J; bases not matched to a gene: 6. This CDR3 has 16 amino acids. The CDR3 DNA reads TGTGCCAGCAGCTCCCACAGGGGATATAGCAATCAGCCCCAGCATTTT. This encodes CASSSHRGYSNQPQHF. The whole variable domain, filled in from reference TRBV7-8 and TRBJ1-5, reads GAGVSQSPRYKVAKRGQDVALRCDPISGHVSLFWYQQALGQGPEFLTYFQNEAQLDKSGLPSDRFFAERPEGSVSTLKIQRTQQEDSAVYLCASSSHRGYSNQPQHFGDGTRLSIL.

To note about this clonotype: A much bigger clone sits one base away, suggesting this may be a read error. CDR3 DNA: TGTGCCAGCAGGGAGCCAACGGGGTCGGCCAAAAACATTCGGTACTTC. This gives the protein CASREPTGSAKNIRYF. The chain employs TRBV6-6 and TRBJ2-4, with a possible D match to TRBD2 (5 bases). Germline V lookup: CDR1 MNHNY, CDR2 SVGAGI (reference sequence). CDR3 length: 16 amino acids.

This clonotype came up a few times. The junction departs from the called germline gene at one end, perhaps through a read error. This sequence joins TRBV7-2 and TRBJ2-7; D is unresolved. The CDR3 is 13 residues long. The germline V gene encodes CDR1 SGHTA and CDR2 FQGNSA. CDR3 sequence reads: CASSLPSSYEQNF. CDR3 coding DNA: TGTGCCAGCAGCTTACCCAGCTCCTACGAGCAGAACTTC.

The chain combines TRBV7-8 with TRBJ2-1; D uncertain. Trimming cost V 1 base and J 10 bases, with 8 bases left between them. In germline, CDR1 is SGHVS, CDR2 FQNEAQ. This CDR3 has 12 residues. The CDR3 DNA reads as TGTGCCAGCAGCTTAGTAGCAGTGGAGCAGTTCTTC. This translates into CASSLVAVEQFF.

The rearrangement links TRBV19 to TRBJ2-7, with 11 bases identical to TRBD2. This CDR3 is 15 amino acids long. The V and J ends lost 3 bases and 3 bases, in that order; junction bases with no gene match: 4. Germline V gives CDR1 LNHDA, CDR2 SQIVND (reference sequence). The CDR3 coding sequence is TGTGCCAGTAGTATCACCGGGACTAGCGGCTACGAGCAGTACTTC. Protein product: CASSITGTSGYEQYF.

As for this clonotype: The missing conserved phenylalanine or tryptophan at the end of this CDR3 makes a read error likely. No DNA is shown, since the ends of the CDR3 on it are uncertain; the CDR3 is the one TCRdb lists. CDR3 sequence reads: CASSPDRGWTGELCL. V gene TRBV19 combines with J gene TRBJ2-2; TRBD1, the D gene given by the table, was not confirmed from the DNA. The germline V gene has CDR1 LNHDA and CDR2 SQIVND (reference sequence). Termini included, the CDR3 measures 15 amino acids.

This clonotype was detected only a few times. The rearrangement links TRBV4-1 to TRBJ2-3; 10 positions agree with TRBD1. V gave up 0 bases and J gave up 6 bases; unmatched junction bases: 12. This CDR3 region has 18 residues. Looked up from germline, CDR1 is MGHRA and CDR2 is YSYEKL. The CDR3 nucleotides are TGCGCCAGCAGCCAAGACTCCTTTCCGGGACAGGGGCTTGATACGCAGTATTTT. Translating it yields CASSQDSFPGQGLDTQYF.

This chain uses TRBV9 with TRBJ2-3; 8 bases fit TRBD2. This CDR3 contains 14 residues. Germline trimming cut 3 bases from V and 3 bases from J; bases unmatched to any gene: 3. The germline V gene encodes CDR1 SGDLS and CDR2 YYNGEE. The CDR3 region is CASSGRGATDTQYF. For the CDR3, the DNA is TGTGCCAGCAGCGGGCGGGGGGCTACAGATACGCAGTATTTT.

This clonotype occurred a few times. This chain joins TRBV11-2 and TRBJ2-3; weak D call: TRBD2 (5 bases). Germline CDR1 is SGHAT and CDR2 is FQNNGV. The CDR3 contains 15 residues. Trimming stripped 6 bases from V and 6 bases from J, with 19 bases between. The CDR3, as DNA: TGTGCCAGCAGTTCAAACCCTACTAGGACGGATACGCAGTATTTT. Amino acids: CASSSNPTRTDTQYF. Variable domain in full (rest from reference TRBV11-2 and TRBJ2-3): EAGVAQSPRYKIIEKRQSVAFWCNPISGHATLYWYQQILGQGPKLLIQFQNNGVVDDSQLPKDRFSAERLKGVDSTLKIQPAKLEDSAVYLCASSSNPTRTDTQYFGPGTRLTVL.

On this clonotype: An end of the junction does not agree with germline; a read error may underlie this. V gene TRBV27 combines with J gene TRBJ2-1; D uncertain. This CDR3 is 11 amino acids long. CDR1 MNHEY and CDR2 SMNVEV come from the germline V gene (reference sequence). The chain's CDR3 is CASGLPPEQFF. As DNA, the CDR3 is TGTGCCAGCGGTTTACCGCCTGAGCAGTTCTTC.

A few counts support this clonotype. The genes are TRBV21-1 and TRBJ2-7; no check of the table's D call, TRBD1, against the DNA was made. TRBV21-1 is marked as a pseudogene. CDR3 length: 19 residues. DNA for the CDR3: TGTGCCAGCAGCAAAGTCGGACCGGGACAGGGGACCAGCTCCTACGAGCAGTACTTC. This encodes CASSKVGPGQGTSSYEQYF.

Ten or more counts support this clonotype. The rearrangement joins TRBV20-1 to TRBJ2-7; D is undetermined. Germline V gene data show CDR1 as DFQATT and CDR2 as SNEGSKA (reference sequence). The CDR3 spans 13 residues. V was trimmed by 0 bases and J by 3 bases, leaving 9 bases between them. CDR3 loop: CSARDSWGYEQYF. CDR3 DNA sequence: TGCAGTGCTAGAGATTCCTGGGGCTACGAGCAGTACTTC.

CDR3 protein: CASSLPGRSFGEQYF. In nucleotides, the CDR3 is TGTGCCAGCAGTTTACCCGGGAGAAGTTTTGGGGAGCAGTACTTC. This sequence joins TRBV27 and TRBJ2-7; weak D call: TRBD2 (6 bases). CDR1 and CDR2 (germline): MNHEY, SMNVEV (reference sequence). Trimming took 2 bases from V and 7 from J, leaving 18 bases between them. The CDR3 consists of 15 residues.

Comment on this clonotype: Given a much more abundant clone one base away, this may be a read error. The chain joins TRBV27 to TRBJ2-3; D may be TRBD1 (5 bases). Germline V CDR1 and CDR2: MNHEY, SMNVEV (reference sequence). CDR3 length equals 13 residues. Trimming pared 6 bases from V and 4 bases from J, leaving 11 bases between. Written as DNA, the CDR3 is TGTGCCAGCAGATATAGGGGCGCAGATACGCAGTATTTT. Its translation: CASRYRGADTQYF.

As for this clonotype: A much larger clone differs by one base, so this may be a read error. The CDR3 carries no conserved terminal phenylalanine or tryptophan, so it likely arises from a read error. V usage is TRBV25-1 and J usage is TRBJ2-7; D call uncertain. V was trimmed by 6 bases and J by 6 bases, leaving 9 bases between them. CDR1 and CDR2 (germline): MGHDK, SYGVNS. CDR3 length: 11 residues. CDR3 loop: CASRVGSEQYL. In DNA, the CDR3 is TGTGCCAGCAGGGTAGGGTCCGAGCAGTACCTC.

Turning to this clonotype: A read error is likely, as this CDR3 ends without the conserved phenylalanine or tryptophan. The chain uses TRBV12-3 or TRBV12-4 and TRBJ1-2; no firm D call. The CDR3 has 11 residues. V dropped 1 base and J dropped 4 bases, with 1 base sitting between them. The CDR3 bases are TGTGCCAGCAGTTTAGGCTATGGCTACACCTCC. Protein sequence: CASSLGYGYTS.

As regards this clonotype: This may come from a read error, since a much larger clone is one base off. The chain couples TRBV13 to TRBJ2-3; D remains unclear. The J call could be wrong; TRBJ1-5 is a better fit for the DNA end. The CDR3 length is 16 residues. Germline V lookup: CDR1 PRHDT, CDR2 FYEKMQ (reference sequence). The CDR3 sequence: CASSVQLAGITDTQHF. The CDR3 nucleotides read TGTGCCAGCAGCGTACAGCTAGCGGGTATCACAGATACGCAGCATTTT.

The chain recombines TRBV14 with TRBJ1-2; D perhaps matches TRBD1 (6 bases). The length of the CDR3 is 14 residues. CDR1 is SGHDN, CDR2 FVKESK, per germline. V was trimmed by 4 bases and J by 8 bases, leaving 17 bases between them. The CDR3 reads CASSPTGTSYGYTF. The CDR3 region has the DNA TGTGCCAGCAGCCCCACCGGGACATCCTACGGCTACACCTTC.

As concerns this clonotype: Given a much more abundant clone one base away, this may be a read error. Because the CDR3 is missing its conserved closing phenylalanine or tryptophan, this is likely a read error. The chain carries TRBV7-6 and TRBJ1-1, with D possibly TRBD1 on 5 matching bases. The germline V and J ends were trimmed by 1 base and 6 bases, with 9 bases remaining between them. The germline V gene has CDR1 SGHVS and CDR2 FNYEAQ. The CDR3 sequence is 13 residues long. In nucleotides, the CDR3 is TGTGCCAGCAGCTTAGGGGTGGGGGCTGAAGCTTTCTCT. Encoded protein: CASSLGVGAEAFS.

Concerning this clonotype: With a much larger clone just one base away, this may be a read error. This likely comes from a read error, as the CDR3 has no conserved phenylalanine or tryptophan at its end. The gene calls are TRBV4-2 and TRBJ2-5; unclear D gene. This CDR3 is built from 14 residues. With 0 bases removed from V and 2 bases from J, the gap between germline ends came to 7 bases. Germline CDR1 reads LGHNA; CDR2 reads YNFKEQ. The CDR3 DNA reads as TGTGCCAGCAGCCAAGAGACTTCACAAGAGACCCAGTACATC. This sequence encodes CASSQETSQETQYI.

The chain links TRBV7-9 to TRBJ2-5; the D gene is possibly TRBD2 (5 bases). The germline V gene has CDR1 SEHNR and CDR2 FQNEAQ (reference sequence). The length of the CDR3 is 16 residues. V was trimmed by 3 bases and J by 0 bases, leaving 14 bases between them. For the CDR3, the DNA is TGTGCCAGCAGCTTCGGTGCGCTAGCAGACCAAGAGACCCAGTACTTC. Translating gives CASSFGALADQETQYF.

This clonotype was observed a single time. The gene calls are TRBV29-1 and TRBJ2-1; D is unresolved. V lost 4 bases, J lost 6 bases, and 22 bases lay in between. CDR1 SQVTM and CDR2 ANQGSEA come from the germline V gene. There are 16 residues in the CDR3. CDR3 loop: CSVGAPNRFPFNEQFF. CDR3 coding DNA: TGCAGCGTTGGAGCCCCTAACAGATTCCCATTCAATGAGCAGTTCTTC.

In DNA form, the CDR3 reads TGTGCCAGCAGTCACGGAGCTGAGCAGTACTTC. This codes for CASSHGAEQYF. V usage is TRBV6-2 or TRBV6-3 and J usage is TRBJ2-7; D gene ambiguous. V was trimmed by 5 bases and J by 7 bases, leaving 9 bases between them. The V gene's germline CDR1 is MNHEY and CDR2 SVGEGT. The CDR3 runs 11 residues.

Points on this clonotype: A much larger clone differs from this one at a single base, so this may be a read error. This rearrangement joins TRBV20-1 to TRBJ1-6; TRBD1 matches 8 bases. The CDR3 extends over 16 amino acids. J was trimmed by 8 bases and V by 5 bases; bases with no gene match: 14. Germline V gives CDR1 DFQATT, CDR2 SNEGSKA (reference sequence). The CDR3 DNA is TGCAGTGCTTACCTGGACAGGGAAAGAGGGTATTCACCCCTCCACTTT. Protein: CSAYLDRERGYSPLHF.

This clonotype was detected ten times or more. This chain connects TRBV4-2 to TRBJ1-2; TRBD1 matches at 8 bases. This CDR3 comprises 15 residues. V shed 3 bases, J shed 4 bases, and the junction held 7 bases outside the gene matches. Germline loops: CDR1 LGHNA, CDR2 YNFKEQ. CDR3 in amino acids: CASSQDRVVTYGYTF. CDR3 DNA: TGTGCCAGCAGCCAGGACAGGGTTGTCACCTATGGCTACACCTTC.

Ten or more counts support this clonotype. Here the CDR3 reads CASSLRLAGGPGSYNEQFF. CDR3 in DNA: TGCGCCAGCAGCCTAAGACTAGCGGGAGGGCCGGGCTCCTACAATGAGCAGTTCTTC. This chain uses TRBV4-3 with TRBJ2-1, with 14 nucleotides matching TRBD2. Germline V gene sequence: CDR1 LGHNA, CDR2 YSLEER. Trimming took 4 bases from V and 0 from J; bases not matched to a gene: 8. The CDR3 spans 19 residues.